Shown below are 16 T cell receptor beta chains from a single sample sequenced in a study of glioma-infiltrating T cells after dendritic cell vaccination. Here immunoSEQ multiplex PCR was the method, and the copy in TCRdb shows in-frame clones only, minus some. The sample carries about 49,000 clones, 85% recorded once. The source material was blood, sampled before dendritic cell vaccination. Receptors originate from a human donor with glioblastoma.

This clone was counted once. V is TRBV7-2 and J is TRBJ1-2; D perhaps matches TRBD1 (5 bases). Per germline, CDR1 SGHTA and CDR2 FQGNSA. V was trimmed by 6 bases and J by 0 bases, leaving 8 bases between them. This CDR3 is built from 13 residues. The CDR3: CASRQGANYGYTF. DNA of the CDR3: TGTGCCAGCAGGCAAGGGGCTAACTATGGCTACACCTTC.

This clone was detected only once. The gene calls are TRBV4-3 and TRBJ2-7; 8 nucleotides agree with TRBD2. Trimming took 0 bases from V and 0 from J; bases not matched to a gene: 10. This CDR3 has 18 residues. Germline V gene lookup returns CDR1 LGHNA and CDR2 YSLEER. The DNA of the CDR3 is TGCGCCAGCAGCCAAGATCCCGCGTGGCTAGCGGGCTCCTACGAGCAGTACTTC. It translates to CASSQDPAWLAGSYEQYF.

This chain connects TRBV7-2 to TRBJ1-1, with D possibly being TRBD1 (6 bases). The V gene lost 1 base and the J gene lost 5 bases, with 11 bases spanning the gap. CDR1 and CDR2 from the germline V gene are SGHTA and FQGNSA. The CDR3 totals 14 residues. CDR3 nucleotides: TGTGCCAGCAGCTTAGTGCCCAGGGGAACTGAAGCTTTCTTT. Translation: CASSLVPRGTEAFF.

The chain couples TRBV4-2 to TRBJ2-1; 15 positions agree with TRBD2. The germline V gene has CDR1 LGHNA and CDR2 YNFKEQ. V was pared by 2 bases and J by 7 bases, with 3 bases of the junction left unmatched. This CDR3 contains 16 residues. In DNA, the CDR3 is TGTGCCAGCAGCCAACCTGGACTAGCGGGAGGGAATGAGCAGTTCTTC. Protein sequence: CASSQPGLAGGNEQFF.

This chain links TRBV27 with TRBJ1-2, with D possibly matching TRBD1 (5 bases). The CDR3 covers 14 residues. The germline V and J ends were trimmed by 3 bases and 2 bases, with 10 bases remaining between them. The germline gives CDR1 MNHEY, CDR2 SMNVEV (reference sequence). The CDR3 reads CASSLYRQNYGYTF. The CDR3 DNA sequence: TGTGCCAGCAGTTTGTACAGGCAAAACTATGGCTACACCTTC.

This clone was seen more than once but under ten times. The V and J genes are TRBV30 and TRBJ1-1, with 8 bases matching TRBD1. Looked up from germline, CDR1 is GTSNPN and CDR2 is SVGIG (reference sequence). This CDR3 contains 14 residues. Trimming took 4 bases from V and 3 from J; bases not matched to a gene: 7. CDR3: CAWTGLQGDTEAFF. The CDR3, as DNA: TGTGCCTGGACCGGTCTACAGGGGGACACTGAAGCTTTCTTT.

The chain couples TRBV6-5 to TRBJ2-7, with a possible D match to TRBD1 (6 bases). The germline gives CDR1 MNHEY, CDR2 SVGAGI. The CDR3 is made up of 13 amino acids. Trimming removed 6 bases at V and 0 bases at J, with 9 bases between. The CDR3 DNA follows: TGTGCCAGCAGATCGGGACACTCCTACGAGCAGTACTTC. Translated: CASRSGHSYEQYF.

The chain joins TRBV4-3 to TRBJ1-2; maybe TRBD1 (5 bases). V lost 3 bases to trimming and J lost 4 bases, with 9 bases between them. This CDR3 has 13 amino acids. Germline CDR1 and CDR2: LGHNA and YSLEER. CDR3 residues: CASSQGGIYGYTF. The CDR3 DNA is TGCGCCAGCAGCCAGGGGGGAATCTATGGCTACACCTTC.

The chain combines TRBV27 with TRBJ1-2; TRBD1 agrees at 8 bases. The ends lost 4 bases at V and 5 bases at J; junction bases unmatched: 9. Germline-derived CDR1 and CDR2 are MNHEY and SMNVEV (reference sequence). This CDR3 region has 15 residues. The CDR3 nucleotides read TGTGCCAGCAGTTACGGACAGGGTACTCTATATGGCTACACCTTC. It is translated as CASSYGQGTLYGYTF.

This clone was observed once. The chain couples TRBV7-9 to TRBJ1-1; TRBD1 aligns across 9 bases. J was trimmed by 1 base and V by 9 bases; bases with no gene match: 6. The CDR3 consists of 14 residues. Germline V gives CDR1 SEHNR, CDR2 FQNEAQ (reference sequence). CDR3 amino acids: CASKGTGKNTEAFF. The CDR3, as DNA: TGTGCCAGTAAAGGGACAGGGAAGAACACTGAAGCTTTCTTT.

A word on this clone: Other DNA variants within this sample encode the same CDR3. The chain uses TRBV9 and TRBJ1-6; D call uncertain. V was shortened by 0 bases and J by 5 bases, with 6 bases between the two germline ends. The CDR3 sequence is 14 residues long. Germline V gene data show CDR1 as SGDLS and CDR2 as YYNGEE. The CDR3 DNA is TGTGCCAGCAGCGTAGACCGCGATAATTCACCCCTCCACTTT. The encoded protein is CASSVDRDNSPLHF.

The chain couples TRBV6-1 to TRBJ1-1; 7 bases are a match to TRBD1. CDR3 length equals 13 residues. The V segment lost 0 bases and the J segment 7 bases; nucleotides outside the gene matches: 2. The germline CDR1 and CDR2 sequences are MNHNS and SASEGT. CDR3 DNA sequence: TGTGCCAGCAGTGAAGCGCGGGACAGTGAAGCTTTCTTT. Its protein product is CASSEARDSEAFF.

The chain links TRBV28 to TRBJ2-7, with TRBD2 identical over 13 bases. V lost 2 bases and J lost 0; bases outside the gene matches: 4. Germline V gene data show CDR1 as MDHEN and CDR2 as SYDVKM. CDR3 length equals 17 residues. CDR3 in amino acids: CASSLGTSGDHSYEQYF. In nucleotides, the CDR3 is TGTGCCAGCAGTTTAGGGACTAGCGGGGATCACTCCTACGAGCAGTACTTC.

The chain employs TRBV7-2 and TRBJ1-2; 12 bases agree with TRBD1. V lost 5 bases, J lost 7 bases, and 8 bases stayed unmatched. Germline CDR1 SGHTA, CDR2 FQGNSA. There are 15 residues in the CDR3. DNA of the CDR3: TGTGCCAGCAGCCTGATCCCGGGACAGGGGGCTGGCTACACCTTC. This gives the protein CASSLIPGQGAGYTF.

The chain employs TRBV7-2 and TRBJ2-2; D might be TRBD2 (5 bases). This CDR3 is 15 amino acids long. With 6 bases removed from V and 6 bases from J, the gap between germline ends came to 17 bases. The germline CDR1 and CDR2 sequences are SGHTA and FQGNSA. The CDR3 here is CASRSGEGLSGELFF. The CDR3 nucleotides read TGTGCCAGCAGATCAGGAGAGGGTTTGTCCGGGGAGCTGTTTTTT.

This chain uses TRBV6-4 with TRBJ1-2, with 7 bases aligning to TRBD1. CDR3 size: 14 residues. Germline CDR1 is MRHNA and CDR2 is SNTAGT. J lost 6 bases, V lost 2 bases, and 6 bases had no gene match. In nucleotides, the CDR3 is TGTGCCAGCAGTGACGACGGACAGGCGGATGGCTACACCTTC. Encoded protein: CASSDDGQADGYTF.